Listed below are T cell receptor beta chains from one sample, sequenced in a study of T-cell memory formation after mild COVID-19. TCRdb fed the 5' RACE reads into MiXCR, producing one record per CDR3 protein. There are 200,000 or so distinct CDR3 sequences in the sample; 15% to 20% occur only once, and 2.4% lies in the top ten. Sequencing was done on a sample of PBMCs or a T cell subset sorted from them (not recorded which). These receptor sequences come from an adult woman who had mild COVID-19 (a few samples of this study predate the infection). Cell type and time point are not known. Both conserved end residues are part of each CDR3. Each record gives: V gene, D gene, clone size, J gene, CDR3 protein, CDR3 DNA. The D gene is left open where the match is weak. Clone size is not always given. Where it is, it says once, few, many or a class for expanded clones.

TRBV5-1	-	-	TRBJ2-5	CASSALPVKTQYF	TGCGCCAGCTCGGCCTTACCCGTGAAGACCCAGTACTTC
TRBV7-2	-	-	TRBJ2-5	CASSLYLTGQYF	TGTGCCAGCAGCTTATATTTGACCGGCCAGTACTTC
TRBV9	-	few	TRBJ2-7	CASSLGHTYEQYF	TGTGCCAGCAGCCTTGGACATACCTACGAGCAGTACTTC
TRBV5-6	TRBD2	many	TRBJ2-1	CASSRGLAGVSNEQFF	TGTGCCAGCAGCCGCGGACTAGCGGGAGTATCTAATGAGCAGTTCTTC
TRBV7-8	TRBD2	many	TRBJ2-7	CASSSRRLAGLYEQYF	TGTGCCAGCAGCTCCCGACGACTAGCGGGACTCTACGAGCAGTACTTC
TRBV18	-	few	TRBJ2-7	CASSPPSVYEQYF	TGTGCCAGCTCACCTCCTTCGGTCTACGAGCAGTACTTC
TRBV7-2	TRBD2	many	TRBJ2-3	CASSLGGGRARDTQYF	TGTGCCAGCAGCTTAGGTGGCGGGAGGGCCCGAGATACGCAGTATTTT
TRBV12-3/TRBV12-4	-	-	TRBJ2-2	CASSFALSTGELFF	TGTGCCAGCAGTTTCGCGCTGAGCACCGGGGAGCTGTTTTTT
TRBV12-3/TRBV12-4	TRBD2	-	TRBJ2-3	CASSPGGASKDTQYF	TGTGCCAGCAGCCCCGGGGGGGCGAGTAAAGATACGCAGTATTTT
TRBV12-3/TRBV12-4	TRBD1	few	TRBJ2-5	CASSGTGHQETQYF	TGTGCCAGCAGTGGGACAGGGCACCAAGAGACCCAGTACTTC
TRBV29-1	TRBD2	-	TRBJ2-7	CSVVPSGSYEQYF	TGCAGCGTTGTTCCTAGCGGTTCATACGAGCAGTACTTC
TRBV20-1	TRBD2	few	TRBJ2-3	CSASLAGITDTQYF	TGCAGTGCCAGCCTAGCGGGGATCACAGATACGCAGTATTTT
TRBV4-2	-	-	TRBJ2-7	CASTRGGQSYEQYF	TGTGCCAGCACGAGGGGGGGGCAATCCTACGAGCAGTACTTC
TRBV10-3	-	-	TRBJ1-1	CAISPQGGSTEAFF	TGTGCCATCAGCCCACAGGGAGGGTCCACTGAAGCTTTCTTT
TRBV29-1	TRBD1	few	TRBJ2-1	CSVIRTGVNEQFF	TGCAGCGTTATAAGGACAGGGGTTAATGAGCAGTTCTTC
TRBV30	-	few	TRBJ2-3	CAWKWAGHTDTQYF	TGTGCCTGGAAGTGGGCAGGACATACAGATACGCAGTATTTT
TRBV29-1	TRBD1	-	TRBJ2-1	CSADRGRNEQFF	TGCAGCGCCGACAGGGGGCGTAATGAGCAGTTCTTC
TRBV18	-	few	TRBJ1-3	CASSPMRGVSGNTIYF	TGTGCCAGCTCCCCTATGAGGGGGGTCTCTGGAAACACCATATATTTT
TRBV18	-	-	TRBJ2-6	CASSPLDPPTGANVLTF	TGTGCCAGCTCACCCCTCGACCCCCCCACTGGGGCCAACGTCCTGACTTTC
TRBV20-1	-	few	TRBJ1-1	CSAADRITEAFF	TGCAGTGCTGCCGACAGAATCACTGAAGCTTTCTTT
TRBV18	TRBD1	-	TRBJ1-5	CASSPDRAQPQHF	TGTGCCAGCTCACCGGACAGGGCCCAGCCCCAGCATTTT
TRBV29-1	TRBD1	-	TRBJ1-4	CSVPRHRGDEKLFF	TGCAGCGTTCCACGTCACAGGGGGGATGAAAAACTGTTTTTT